This TCR beta chain was profiled in a study of T-cell reconstitution after alpha-beta-depleted transplantation in children listed by TCRdb under 2016. Describing the broader study: Using TCR repertoire profiling, the study quantitatively followed how T-cell immune reconstitution unfolded in children after TCRalphabeta/CD19-depleted allogeneic hematopoietic cell transplantation.

Beyond this particular receptor, the publication reports: Over subsequent months, a decline in hyperexpanded clone frequencies was noted, and after one year, T-cell counts and TCRbeta diversity were mostly ascribed to newly produced T cells. In some patients, high TCRbeta diversity at day 60 was attributed to recipient T cells and intrathymic progenitors that had survived conditioning. The apparently early alphabetaT-cell count recovery about two months after transplant was reportedly dependent on only several hundred rapidly expanded clones derived from non-depleted graft cells.

Explained via the paper, the treatment or condition label denotes: allogeneic hematopoietic cell transplantation with graft depleted of TCRalphabeta T cells and CD19 B cells. The transplant recipients were children given TCRalphabeta/CD19-depleted allogeneic hematopoietic cell grafts. Libraries were built with PCR. TCRdb lists the instrument as Illumina HiSeq 2500. To normalize quantification of the TCRbeta repertoire, the TCR libraries were built with molecular barcoding that relied on unique molecular identifiers. Using fastp at Q25 and MiXCR, TCRdb reprocessed the public reads and kept productive beta chains. Rows matching on CDR3 protein sequence are summarized as one entry with the most common DNA and genes. Counted in this sample were about 300,000 distinct CDR3 sequences; around 7.1% of them appeared once. The ten biggest clones cover about 8.2% of the sample. Measured from the cysteine to the phenylalanine, the CDR3 is 14 residues long. Only the CDR3 DNA stays, 42 bases, in frame from base 1. V is reduced by 3 bases and J by 4 bases, leaving a spacing of 12 bases between them.

This clonotype has a handful of counts. The clone's antigen remains unknown. No qualities accompany the bases; no much larger clone lies one base away. The receptor chain draws on TRBV12-3 or TRBV12-4 and TRBJ1-2; the D gene identity is not certain. This specimen consisted of peripheral blood, obtained 360 days after TCRalphabeta/CD19-depleted stem cell transplant. This sequence was found in a female patient under 10 years old who had a stem cell transplant for Fanconi anemia, so the T cells may come from the graft donor. The CDR3 in this case is CASSFAGTSYGYTF. The DNA is TGTGCCAGCAGTTTTGCGGGTACTAGCTATGGCTACACCTTC.